The 32 T cell receptor beta chains below were found in one sample sequenced in a study of T cell clones after liver transplantation. Assay used: immunoSEQ multiplex PCR; TCRdb lists only in-frame clones, some missing. This sample has 68,000 or so clones; about 92% occur once, and the top ten carry roughly 0.9%. The sequences come from CD4+ T cells from blood, collected approximately 27 months after liver transplant. The receptors were gathered from a human patient who received a liver transplant. The T cells may partly be graft donor cells.

This clone has more than one count but fewer than ten. This chain connects TRBV18 to TRBJ1-2; perhaps TRBD1 as D (6 bases). Germline V gene sequence: CDR1 KGHSH, CDR2 LQKENI. The CDR3 has 12 residues. V shed 3 bases and J shed 5 bases, with 7 bases lying between them. CDR3 region: CASSPDSYGYTF. The CDR3 DNA reads as TGTGCCAGCTCACCGGACAGTTATGGCTACACCTTC.

The J gene is TRBJ1-1, the V gene TRBV4-1; D is uncertain. The V and J ends lost 0 bases and 6 bases respectively, with 11 bases between them. Germline V gene sequence: CDR1 MGHRA, CDR2 YSYEKL. This CDR3 is built from 14 residues. CDR3 region: CASSQDGNKAEAFF. The CDR3 bases are TGCGCCAGCAGCCAAGACGGCAATAAGGCTGAAGCTTTCTTT.

This clone was picked up one time. The chain is built from TRBV2 and TRBJ2-5; D is perhaps TRBD2 (6 bases). Deletions cut 7 bases from V and 5 bases from J, with 23 bases between. CDR1 is SNHLY and CDR2 is FYNNEI in the germline V gene. The CDR3 sequence is 16 residues long. The CDR3 loop is CASTINRGLSAETQYF. The CDR3 nucleotides read TGTGCCAGCACCATCAATCGGGGGTTATCCGCGGAGACCCAGTACTTC.

The chain employs TRBV9 and TRBJ2-7; D not certain. Germline V CDR1 and CDR2: SGDLS, YYNGEE. Trimming removed 0 bases at V and 0 bases at J, with 7 bases between. The CDR3 consists of 14 residues. The CDR3 region has the DNA TGTGCCAGCAGCGTAGACCCTAGCTCCTACGAGCAGTACTTC. It codes for CASSVDPSSYEQYF.

As DNA, the CDR3 is TGTGCCAGCTCACCAGGTCAGGGGGTCACAGATACGCAGTATTTT. This encodes CASSPGQGVTDTQYF. V is TRBV18 and J is TRBJ2-3; 7 positions agree with TRBD1. V dropped 2 bases and J dropped 2; count of bases not matched to a gene: 4. Germline values: CDR1 KGHSH, CDR2 LQKENI. The CDR3 is 15 residues long.

This clone was observed once. The chain is built from TRBV5-1 and TRBJ2-7, with 9 bases identical to TRBD2. The ends lost 4 bases at V and 5 bases at J; junction bases unmatched: 13. The germline CDR1 and CDR2 sequences are SGHRS and YFSETQ. CDR3 size: 16 residues. The CDR3 here is CASSLILLAGLDEQYF. The CDR3 coding sequence is TGCGCCAGCAGCCTCATCCTACTAGCGGGTCTGGACGAGCAGTACTTC.

The chain is built from TRBV6-5 and TRBJ2-7; D uncertain. The CDR3 has 13 amino acids. V lost 2 bases and J lost 0, with 5 bases in between. Per the germline V gene, CDR1 is MNHEY and CDR2 is SVGAGI. DNA of the CDR3: TGTGCCAGCAGTTACGGCATCTCCTACGAGCAGTACTTC. As protein: CASSYGISYEQYF.

V and J are TRBV19 and TRBJ2-7; 10 bases agree with TRBD2. Germline values: CDR1 LNHDA, CDR2 SQIVND (reference sequence). The CDR3 is 15 residues long. V lost 8 bases and J lost 0; bases outside the gene matches: 7. The CDR3 spells CASSDSGRPSYEQYF. CDR3 nucleotides: TGTGCCAGTTCCGATAGCGGGAGGCCCTCCTACGAGCAGTACTTC.

This clone was picked up a small number of times. This chain joins TRBV29-1 and TRBJ1-5; a possible D gene is TRBD1 (6 bases). The CDR3 has 12 amino acids. Germline V gives CDR1 SQVTM, CDR2 ANQGSEA. Trimming shortened V by 4 bases and J by 4 bases, and 8 bases separated the two germline ends. The chain's CDR3 is CSVVTGNQPQHF. The CDR3 nucleotides are TGCAGCGTTGTAACAGGGAATCAGCCCCAGCATTTT.

In nucleotides, the CDR3 is TGTGCCAGCAGTACAGGGGGCCTAGACACTGAAGCTTTCTTT. As protein: CASSTGGLDTEAFF. The chain carries TRBV9 and TRBJ1-1; TRBD1 aligns across 9 bases. The CDR3 consists of 14 residues. The germline V gene has CDR1 SGDLS and CDR2 YYNGEE. The ends lost 5 bases at V and 3 bases at J; junction bases unmatched: 5.

This clone has only one observation. This chain uses TRBV4-2 with TRBJ2-2; D remains unclear. The CDR3 extends over 17 amino acids. Per the germline V gene, CDR1 is LGHNA and CDR2 is YNFKEQ. Deletions cut 0 bases from V and 0 bases from J, with 11 bases between. The CDR3 protein is CASSQDGRRTNTGELFF. The CDR3 nucleotides read TGTGCCAGCAGCCAAGACGGCAGGAGAACGAACACCGGGGAGCTGTTTTTT.

This sequence joins TRBV4-2 and TRBJ1-3, with D perhaps matching TRBD1 (6 bases). CDR3 length: 16 residues. CDR1 LGHNA and CDR2 YNFKEQ come from the germline V gene. Trimming shortened V by 4 bases and J by 1 base, and 14 bases separated the two germline ends. This CDR3 is CASSPQGQLSGNTIYF. The CDR3, as DNA: TGTGCCAGCAGCCCCCAAGGACAGCTTTCTGGAAACACCATATATTTT.

The chain links TRBV14 to TRBJ2-7; D remains unclear. V lost 3 bases, J lost 4 bases, and 4 bases lay in between. CDR3 length equals 11 residues. CDR1 and CDR2 (germline): SGHDN, FVKESK. The CDR3 spells CASSHLYEQYF. The CDR3 coding sequence is TGTGCCAGCAGCCACCTGTACGAGCAGTACTTC.

The chain employs TRBV5-1 and TRBJ2-3; D gene uncertain. V lost 0 bases, J lost 2 bases, and 10 bases lay in between. The CDR3 is 15 amino acids. The V gene's germline CDR1 is SGHRS and CDR2 YFSETQ. The CDR3 loop is CASSLAAAPTDTQYF. The CDR3 DNA follows: TGCGCCAGCAGCTTGGCGGCAGCCCCCACAGATACGCAGTATTTT.

A word on this clone: In the same sample, other DNA sequences code for this CDR3. This sequence joins TRBV5-1 and TRBJ1-5; D remains ambiguous. The CDR3 spans 13 residues. Germline V gene sequence: CDR1 SGHRS, CDR2 YFSETQ. Between the trimmed V and J ends, which lost 3 bases and 0 bases, there was a span of 4 bases. The chain's CDR3 is CASSSDSNQPQHF. CDR3 coding DNA: TGCGCCAGCAGCTCTGATAGCAATCAGCCCCAGCATTTT.

J is TRBJ2-1 and V is TRBV4-3; D not certain. The CDR3 runs 11 residues. Per the germline V gene, CDR1 is LGHNA and CDR2 is YSLEER. V was pared by 3 bases and J by 8 bases, with 5 bases between. CDR3 protein: CASSQGYEQFF. CDR3 in DNA: TGCGCCAGCAGCCAGGGTTATGAGCAGTTCTTC.

This clone showed up just a few times. The chain uses TRBV5-8 and TRBJ2-5, with D unresolved. Germline loops: CDR1 SGHTS, CDR2 YDEGEE. This CDR3 is built from 16 residues. Trimming left V 0 bases short and J 4 bases short, with 16 bases between. CDR3 sequence (DNA): TGTGCCAGCAGCTTGGACAACGGACCGACCGGAGAGACCCAGTACTTC. Translated: CASSLDNGPTGETQYF.

This sequence joins TRBV6-5 and TRBJ2-1; D not resolved. Trimming left V 0 bases short and J 10 bases short, with 7 bases between. Germline V gives CDR1 MNHEY, CDR2 SVGAGI. The CDR3 has 12 amino acids. CDR3 in amino acids: CASSYSTSEQFF. The CDR3, as DNA: TGTGCCAGCAGTTACTCTACAAGCGAGCAGTTCTTC.

The chain carries TRBV5-1 and TRBJ1-2; the D is unclear. The length of the CDR3 is 13 residues. The germline V gene encodes CDR1 SGHRS and CDR2 YFSETQ. The V and J ends lost 2 bases and 2 bases respectively, with 7 bases between them. The CDR3 sequence is CASSFDGNYGYTF. CDR3 bases: TGCGCCAGCAGCTTCGACGGGAACTATGGCTACACCTTC. Filled out from reference TRBV5-1 and TRBJ1-2, the complete variable domain reads KAGVTQTPRYLIKTRGQQVTLSCSPISGHRSVSWYQQTPGQGLQFLFEYFSETQRNKGNFPGRFSGRQFSNSRSEMNVSTLELGDSALYLCASSFDGNYGYTFGSGTRLTVV.

The V and J genes are TRBV6-5 and TRBJ1-3, with a weak D call TRBD1 (6 bases). The CDR3 totals 13 residues. Trimming removed 2 bases at V and 4 bases at J, with 6 bases between. Germline lookup yields CDR1 MNHEY and CDR2 SVGAGI. The DNA of the CDR3 is TGTGCCAGCAGTTACACAGGGGGAAACACCATATATTTT. Translating it yields CASSYTGGNTIYF.

This chain uses TRBV25-1 with TRBJ2-1; 13 bases map to TRBD2. Germline V CDR1 and CDR2: MGHDK, SYGVNS. The V segment lost 8 bases and the J segment 3 bases; nucleotides outside the gene matches: 10. The CDR3 covers 17 residues. CDR3 region: CASSGVGLAGFYNEQFF. As DNA, the CDR3 is TGTGCCAGCTCCGGGGTGGGACTAGCGGGGTTCTACAATGAGCAGTTCTTC.

This chain joins TRBV7-2 and TRBJ1-1; D gene uncertain. With 10 bases removed from V and 3 bases from J, the gap between germline ends came to 15 bases. The CDR3 length is 13 residues. Germline V gives CDR1 SGHTA, CDR2 FQGNSA. Written as DNA, the CDR3 is TGTGCCACCCGGGTAGGGTTAGACACTGAAGCTTTCTTT. This sequence encodes CATRVGLDTEAFF.

This clone was counted once. V usage is TRBV5-1 and J usage is TRBJ2-3; D may correspond to TRBD1 or TRBD2 (5 bases each). Trimming removed 0 bases at V and 6 bases at J, with 17 bases between. In germline, CDR1 is SGHRS, CDR2 YFSETQ. The CDR3 runs 16 residues. DNA for the CDR3: TGCGCCAGCAGCTTGGGAGGGTTACCACCAGGGGATACGCAGTATTTT. Its protein product is CASSLGGLPPGDTQYF.

CDR3 DNA sequence: TGTGCCAGCAGGGCACCTCCGGGACAGGGCATCTCGTACGAGCAGTACTTC. Amino acids: CASRAPPGQGISYEQYF. The chain employs TRBV2 and TRBJ2-7, with 9 bases identical to TRBD1. This CDR3 contains 17 residues. J lost 4 bases, V lost 6 bases, and 16 bases had no gene match. In germline, CDR1 is SNHLY, CDR2 FYNNEI.

The chain recombines TRBV9 with TRBJ2-5; D is uncertain. The CDR3 spans 15 residues. V lost 0 bases and J lost 2, with 11 bases in between. Germline-derived CDR1 and CDR2 are SGDLS and YYNGEE. The CDR3 loop reads CASSVAAANQETQYF. In DNA, the CDR3 is TGTGCCAGCAGCGTAGCTGCTGCAAATCAAGAGACCCAGTACTTC.

The rearrangement uses TRBV10-2 and TRBJ2-2; the match to TRBD2 covers 11 bases. This CDR3 is built from 16 residues. V trimming: 6 bases; J trimming: 4 bases; junction bases outside the gene matches: 7. In germline, CDR1 is WSHSY, CDR2 SAAADI. CDR3 amino acids: CASRNSGRASTGELFF. As DNA, the CDR3 is TGCGCCAGCAGGAATAGCGGGAGGGCGAGCACCGGGGAGCTGTTTTTT.

The chain combines TRBV29-1 with TRBJ2-3; D perhaps matches TRBD2 (6 bases). CDR1 is SQVTM and CDR2 is ANQGSEA in the germline V gene. The CDR3 spans 13 residues. With 1 base removed from V and 4 bases from J, the gap between germline ends came to 9 bases. The CDR3 DNA is TGCAGCGTTGAAGTCGGGAGTCCAGATACGCAGTATTTT. It codes for CSVEVGSPDTQYF.

The gene calls are TRBV4-3 and TRBJ1-3, with D unclear. Trimming stripped 0 bases from V and 2 bases from J, with 11 bases between. Germline CDR1 reads LGHNA; CDR2 reads YSLEER. The CDR3 sequence is 16 residues long. This chain's CDR3 is CASSQDAGVPGNTIYF. CDR3 sequence (DNA): TGCGCCAGCAGCCAAGACGCGGGCGTTCCTGGAAACACCATATATTTT.

V is TRBV7-3 and J is TRBJ2-3; D gene uncertain. The germline V and J ends were trimmed by 3 bases and 0 bases, with 7 bases remaining between them. The CDR3 consists of 14 residues. The germline gives CDR1 SGHTA, CDR2 FQGTGA. The CDR3 reads CASSLTPSTDTQYF. The CDR3 DNA is TGTGCCAGCAGCTTGACTCCTAGCACAGATACGCAGTATTTT.

This clone turned up a few times. This chain uses TRBV9 with TRBJ2-6; D gene unclear. V lost 0 bases and J lost 0, with 7 bases in between. CDR1 and CDR2 (germline): SGDLS, YYNGEE. This CDR3 comprises 16 residues. Here the CDR3 reads CASSVAPGSGANVLTF. The CDR3 coding sequence is TGTGCCAGCAGCGTAGCCCCGGGCTCTGGGGCCAACGTCCTGACTTTC.

In nucleotides, the CDR3 is TGTGCCAGCAGTTTTCGGCAGGGAGGATCCTACGAGCAGTACTTC. Protein sequence: CASSFRQGGSYEQYF. J is TRBJ2-7 and V is TRBV27, with a possible D match to TRBD2 (6 bases). The V gene's germline CDR1 is MNHEY and CDR2 SMNVEV (reference sequence). CDR3 size: 15 residues. V lost 3 bases to trimming and J lost 1 base, with 13 bases between them.

The chain uses TRBV7-2 and TRBJ1-2; TRBD1 aligns across 7 bases. CDR3 length: 14 amino acids. J gave up 7 bases and V 1 base, and 6 bases lay outside the gene matches. Germline V gene data show CDR1 as SGHTA and CDR2 as FQGNSA. This chain's CDR3 is CASSLGQGSRGYTF. CDR3 in DNA: TGTGCCAGCAGCTTAGGACAGGGAAGCCGTGGCTACACCTTC.